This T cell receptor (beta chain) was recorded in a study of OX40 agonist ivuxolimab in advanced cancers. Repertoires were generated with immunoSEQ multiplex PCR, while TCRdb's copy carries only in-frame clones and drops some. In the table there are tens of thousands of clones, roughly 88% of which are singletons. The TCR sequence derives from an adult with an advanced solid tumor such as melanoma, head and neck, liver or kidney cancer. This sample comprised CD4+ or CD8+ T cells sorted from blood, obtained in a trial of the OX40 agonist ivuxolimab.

DNA for the CDR3: TGTGCCAGCAACCCCCTCGTGGCGGCCGTCGGCACCGGGGAGCTGTTTTTT. Translated, it gives CASNPLVAAVGTGELFF. This chain links TRBV2 with TRBJ2-2, with unresolved D. This CDR3 has 17 amino acids. Trimming stripped 7 bases from V and 4 bases from J, with 22 bases between. Per the germline V gene, CDR1 is SNHLY and CDR2 is FYNNEI.